The source of this T cell receptor beta chain is a study of blood T cells in healthy people across ages (dated by TCRdb to between 2015 and 2016). Some background on the complete study: In model experiments, roughly one uniquely barcoded TCR beta cDNA molecule per two T cells was captured by template switching. To track age-related changes in TCR beta repertoire diversity, the study relied on deep sequencing normalized with unique cDNA molecular identifiers. To avoid experimental bias, donors of different ages were spread randomly across the sequencing lanes. Four age groups were formed from the donors: young (average about 17 years), middle-aged (approximately 39), aged (62) and long-lived (roughly 81). The study analyzed two additional independent replicas of 1 million unique cDNA reads from the same blood draw for two donors, one aged 18 to 29 and one aged 80 or older. Study-level results and caveats: Because the CMV infection status of the donors was unknown, age-related changes in expanded clonotypes may potentially have been confounded. A strong correlation was found between observed TCR beta diversity and the percentage of naive T cells measured by flow cytometry. The long-lived group showed more naive CD4+ T cells, fewer expanded clones and increased TCR diversity than the aged group, suggesting age selection. As age increased, observed TCR beta diversity per million T cells dropped in a roughly linear way, and a significant reduction was already evident by age 40. Total diversity estimates from one million sequenced T cells were considered lower bounds and underestimates. Since profiling was done on bulk unsorted PBMCs, naive and antigen-experienced compartments could not be conclusively compared.

The donors were under 40 Caucasian individuals from Russia, aged roughly 6 to 100 years, who were systemically healthy. Each donor gave ten milliliters of peripheral blood, collected into EDTA-treated Vacutainer tubes. PBMCs were isolated by Ficoll-Paque density-gradient centrifugation, with at least 6 million obtained per sample. Total RNA was extracted from PBMCs with Trizol reagent, with at least 5.5 micrograms obtained per sample. For every donor, flow cytometry on a PBMC aliquot measured the percentage of naive CD45RAhigh/CD27high T cells. Its CDR3 holds 17 amino acids, cysteine through phenylalanine. The retained sequence is limited to the CDR3, 51 bases, with the frame set at the first base. The germline V gene (reference sequence) sets CDR1 to LGHDT and CDR2 to YNNKEL. The germline V and J ends show losses of 2 bases and 0 bases respectively, and no gene match explains 7 bases of the junction.

Library preparation was by 5' RACE. The run used an Illumina HiSeq 2500. A second roughly 6 to 12 cycle PCR used a sample-barcoded 5' primer and a J-beta primer mix. A template-switch 5' adaptor carrying 12 random nucleotides introduced a unique molecular identifier onto each TCR beta cDNA molecule. At least 2.5 million CDR3-containing paired-end reads were obtained from each sample. First-strand cDNA was synthesized from all RNA with the Mint cDNA synthesis kit, primed by a TRBC-specific oligonucleotide. After uracil-DNA glycosylase treatment, a first 18-cycle PCR used universal primers M1SS and BC2_uni_R on all cDNA. The source study handled its data this way. Normalization of each sample was performed by random selection of 1 million high-quality reads, each carrying a distinct molecular identifier. Instead of being binned into consensus sequences, reads that shared molecular identifiers were thrown out. MiTCR, run with a Q25 quality threshold and the strictest error-elimination algorithm, handled CDR3 identification, clonotype clustering and error correction. A nonparametric unseen species model with Euler transformation was used to estimate a lower bound on total TCR beta diversity. TCRdb cleaned the public reads at Q25 with fastp, built clones with MiXCR and kept in-frame beta chains. Each CDR3 protein appears once, grouped with its most common genes and DNA. For this entry, the V and J calls and clone size follow TCRdb and not the study's own pipeline. The sample table lists over a million distinct CDR3 sequences, 40% to 45% of them with a count of one. The top ten hold just over 4% of the sample.

On this clonotype: Its specific antigen is unknown. There are no base qualities to consult, and no much larger clone falls within one base.

The chain is assembled from TRBV3-1 and TRBJ2-3; 8 nucleotides in the junction match TRBD2. Sequencing was performed on blood. This TCR derives from a woman between 18 and 30 years old in good health. The CDR3: CASSQLRSGGSTDTQYF. The DNA is TGTGCCAGCAGCCAACTCCGAAGCGGGGGAAGCACAGATACGCAGTATTTT.